The clone carrying this TCR beta chain is medium-sized (0.01 to 0.1%) within its sample. The antigen remains undetermined. The entry originates in a study of CD8 T cells in ankylosing spondylitis. Overall study findings and caveats: The study identified a TCR beta motif of under 10 highly homologous variants that appeared characteristic of ankylosing spondylitis blood.

Each CDR3 protein is one row after TCRdb ran MiXCR on the 5' RACE reads. The data show 150,000 to 200,000 distinct CDR3 sequences, with 11% seen just once and 25% to 30% held by the top ten. Material: blood, either unsorted or a sorted T cell fraction (not recorded which). The origin of this receptor is a male donor with ankylosing spondylitis or in good health (not recorded which).

The CDR3 DNA is TGTGCCAGCAGCCCGACAGGGACTAATGAAAAACTGTTTTTT. Amino acids: CASSPTGTNEKLFF. The chain combines TRBV2 with TRBJ1-4, with 7 bases matching TRBD1. The CDR3 has 14 residues. Looked up from germline, CDR1 is SNHLY and CDR2 is FYNNEI. Trimming took 6 bases from V and 2 from J; bases not matched to a gene: 3.